These 32 T cell receptor beta chains originate from one sample sequenced in a study of shared clonotypes between healthy human individuals. The assay was immunoSEQ multiplex PCR, and TCRdb's table has in-frame clones only and misses some. The sample has approximately 2,200,000 clones; approximately 94% are singletons. The naive CD8 subset, CD45RO-negative cells positively selected for CCR7, excluded terminally differentiated effector memory CD45RA+ cells. Sequenced sample: naive CD8+ T cells from PBMCs. The receptors originated from a man aged 18 to 35 in good health. Some clones in this sample may be carry-over from other donors' samples.

This clone was seen a single time. This chain connects TRBV7-9 to TRBJ2-3; D is unclear. Deletions cut 5 bases from V and 6 bases from J, with 6 bases between. Germline loops: CDR1 SEHNR, CDR2 FQNEAQ (reference sequence). This CDR3 is built from 11 residues. The CDR3 bases are TGTGCCAGCAGCAACGGGGATACGCAGTATTTT. The encoded protein is CASSNGDTQYF. Filled out from reference TRBV7-9 and TRBJ2-3, the complete variable domain reads DTGVSQNPRHKITKRGQNVTFRCDPISEHNRLYWYRQTLGQGPEFLTYFQNEAQLEKSRLLSDRFSAERPKGSFSTLEIQRTEQGDSAMYLCASSNGDTQYFGPGTRLTVL.

The V and J genes are TRBV5-1 and TRBJ2-7, with a weak D call TRBD1 (6 bases). CDR1 and CDR2 from the germline V gene are SGHRS and YFSETQ. V was shortened by 2 bases and J by 0 bases, with 18 bases between the two germline ends. The CDR3 consists of 17 residues. The CDR3 sequence: CASSFDLKTGSSYEQYF. CDR3 DNA: TGCGCCAGCAGCTTCGACCTAAAGACAGGCAGCTCCTACGAGCAGTACTTC.

The chain links TRBV5-4 to TRBJ2-7, with TRBD2 matching over 8 bases. Germline CDR1 SGHNT, CDR2 YYREEE (reference sequence). This CDR3 has 14 residues. The trim removed 2 bases at V and 2 bases at J, leaving 3 bases unmatched. The CDR3 sequence: CASSLLAVPYEQYF. The CDR3 DNA reads as TGTGCCAGCAGCTTACTAGCGGTCCCCTACGAGCAGTACTTC.

The V gene is TRBV2, the J gene TRBJ2-7; D call uncertain. The CDR3 covers 11 residues. CDR1 and CDR2 from the germline V gene are SNHLY and FYNNEI. Trimming pared 8 bases from V and 2 bases from J, leaving 7 bases between. CDR3 sequence: CASLYTYEQYF. The CDR3 DNA is TGTGCCAGCCTTTACACCTACGAGCAGTACTTC.

V gene TRBV30 combines with J gene TRBJ2-7; D is perhaps TRBD2 (6 bases). CDR3 length equals 17 residues. Germline values: CDR1 GTSNPN, CDR2 SVGIG (reference sequence). The V end lost 0 bases, the J end lost 5 bases, and 23 bases lay between the germline ends. The CDR3 region is CAWSVPTYAGIGDEQYF. The CDR3 DNA is TGTGCCTGGAGTGTACCTACATATGCGGGAATCGGGGACGAGCAGTACTTC.

The CDR3 DNA follows: TGTGCCAGCTCACCAGTCGGACAGGACAATGAGCAGTTCTTC. Amino acids: CASSPVGQDNEQFF. The chain joins TRBV18 to TRBJ2-1; 7 bases line up with TRBD1. Germline values: CDR1 KGHSH, CDR2 LQKENI. This CDR3 has 14 amino acids. The junction had 3 bases not matched to a gene; V was cut back by 2 bases and J by 5 bases.

This chain links TRBV28 with TRBJ2-3, with D possibly TRBD2 on 6 matching bases. From germline, CDR1 is MDHEN and CDR2 SYDVKM. The V end was cut by 5 bases, the J end by 2 bases, with 20 bases between. The CDR3 extends over 17 amino acids. The CDR3 is CASSPGDLFGNTDTQYF. In nucleotides, the CDR3 is TGTGCCAGCAGTCCCGGGGACTTGTTTGGGAACACAGATACGCAGTATTTT.

This clone came up once. This specimen includes other DNA sequences encoding the same CDR3. The chain carries TRBV6-6 and TRBJ2-3; D unclear. Germline CDR1 is MNHNY and CDR2 is SVGAGI (reference sequence). CDR3 size: 15 residues. Trimming left V 0 bases short and J 2 bases short, with 9 bases between. The CDR3 protein is CASSYSGADTDTQYF. The CDR3 DNA reads as TGTGCCAGCAGTTACTCAGGCGCGGACACAGATACGCAGTATTTT.

This clone was observed a single time. The chain couples TRBV6-1 to TRBJ2-4, with 10 bases fitting TRBD1. V dropped 6 bases and J dropped 8; count of bases not matched to a gene: 4. The CDR3 is 13 residues long. Germline CDR1 is MNHNS and CDR2 is SASEGT. The CDR3 reads CASRDRGDDIQYF. The CDR3 nucleotides read TGTGCCAGCAGGGACAGGGGGGATGACATTCAGTACTTC.

J is TRBJ2-1 and V is TRBV28, with D unresolved. The CDR3 contains 16 residues. Germline V gene data show CDR1 as MDHEN and CDR2 as SYDVKM. The V end lost 5 bases, the J end lost 1 base, and 15 bases lay between the germline ends. CDR3 amino acids: CASSLLAASSYNEQFF. The CDR3 coding sequence is TGTGCCAGCAGTCTCCTTGCGGCCTCATCCTACAATGAGCAGTTCTTC.

The chain joins TRBV6-6 to TRBJ1-3; D gene unclear. V was shortened by 8 bases and J by 8 bases, with 7 bases between the two germline ends. The V gene's germline CDR1 is MNHNY and CDR2 SVGAGI (reference sequence). The CDR3 consists of 10 residues. In DNA, the CDR3 is TGTGCCAGCTTCGAAGACACCATATATTTT. Its protein is CASFEDTIYF.

The chain is built from TRBV29-1 and TRBJ1-2; D remains ambiguous. Trimming cost V 4 bases and J 3 bases, with 15 bases left between them. Germline V gene lookup returns CDR1 SQVTM and CDR2 ANQGSEA. The CDR3 extends over 14 amino acids. CDR3 sequence: CSVGLLNKDYGYTF. In DNA, the CDR3 is TGCAGCGTTGGTCTATTGAACAAGGACTATGGCTACACCTTC.

The chain is built from TRBV7-9 and TRBJ1-1; TRBD1 matches at 9 bases. The CDR3 totals 14 residues. In germline, CDR1 is SEHNR, CDR2 FQNEAQ (reference sequence). The V and J ends lost 5 bases and 4 bases, in that order; junction bases with no gene match: 5. CDR3 sequence: CASSEGQGVTEAFF. The CDR3 bases are TGTGCCAGCAGCGAGGGACAGGGTGTCACTGAAGCTTTCTTT.

The rearrangement uses TRBV27 and TRBJ2-3; TRBD2 aligns across 8 bases. The J segment lost 2 bases and the V segment lost 2 bases, leaving 9 bases of the junction unmatched. The CDR3 totals 17 residues. Germline lookup yields CDR1 MNHEY and CDR2 SMNVEV (reference sequence). Written as DNA, the CDR3 is TGTGCCAGCAGTTTAAGGTCGGGGGGGTTAAACACAGATACGCAGTATTTT. The encoded protein is CASSLRSGGLNTDTQYF.

Note on this clone: Within the sample, other DNA sequences also encode this same CDR3. The rearrangement uses TRBV9 and TRBJ2-7; TRBD1 matches at 11 bases. V lost 2 bases to trimming and J lost 1 base; unmatched junction nucleotides: 2. Germline CDR1 reads SGDLS; CDR2 reads YYNGEE. The CDR3 is made up of 15 amino acids. The CDR3 coding sequence is TGTGCCAGCAGCGTGGGGACAGGGGGATCCTACGAGCAGTACTTC. As protein: CASSVGTGGSYEQYF.

This chain joins TRBV7-9 and TRBJ1-5; D not resolved. V dropped 5 bases and J dropped 2 bases, with 16 bases sitting between them. The CDR3 loop spans 16 amino acids. Germline V gene sequence: CDR1 SEHNR, CDR2 FQNEAQ (reference sequence). The CDR3 sequence is CASSNQRGVGNQPQHF. The CDR3 DNA reads TGTGCCAGCAGCAACCAGCGGGGTGTCGGCAATCAGCCCCAGCATTTT.

The CDR3 DNA reads TGTGCCTGGAGCTCTCTGGGGACAGCCAATTACTTTGAAGCTTTCTTT. Its protein is CAWSSLGTANYFEAFF. This chain connects TRBV30 to TRBJ1-1; 7 bases align to TRBD1. V gave up 3 bases and J gave up 7 bases; unmatched junction bases: 17. This CDR3 is 16 amino acids long. Per the germline V gene, CDR1 is GTSNPN and CDR2 is SVGIG (reference sequence).

J is TRBJ2-7 and V is TRBV5-1; no reliable D call. CDR3 size: 16 residues. Trimming pared 4 bases from V and 4 bases from J, leaving 21 bases between. From germline, CDR1 is SGHRS and CDR2 YFSETQ. The CDR3 sequence is CASSPQIEYGRYEQYF. CDR3 DNA: TGCGCCAGCAGCCCCCAAATAGAGTACGGTAGGTACGAGCAGTACTTC.

The chain couples TRBV27 to TRBJ1-2; 7 bases are shared with TRBD1. CDR3 size: 14 residues. Trimming at V came to 6 bases and at J to 2 bases, leaving 6 bases not matched to a gene. CDR1 MNHEY and CDR2 SMNVEV come from the germline V gene (reference sequence). The CDR3 spells CASSSRDRNYGYTF. CDR3 sequence (DNA): TGTGCCAGCAGCTCCCGGGACAGAAACTATGGCTACACCTTC.

This clone was seen a few times. The rearrangement uses TRBV27 and TRBJ2-7; the match to TRBD2 covers 9 bases. V lost 6 bases to trimming and J lost 2 bases; unmatched junction nucleotides: 8. This CDR3 is 15 amino acids long. Per the germline V gene, CDR1 is MNHEY and CDR2 is SMNVEV (reference sequence). CDR3 protein: CASREGAGGPYEQYF. CDR3 DNA: TGTGCCAGCAGGGAAGGGGCGGGAGGGCCCTACGAGCAGTACTTC.

This clone was detected only once. The chain has TRBV5-1 and TRBJ2-3, with D perhaps matching TRBD2 (6 bases). The CDR3 totals 16 residues. Trimming took 4 bases from V and 5 from J, leaving 20 bases between them. CDR1 and CDR2 (germline): SGHRS, YFSETQ. CDR3 DNA: TGCGCCAGCAGCCCGGATCCGCGGGATCTGCAAGATACGCAGTATTTT. This encodes CASSPDPRDLQDTQYF. The entire variable domain, with the rest obtained from reference TRBV5-1 and TRBJ2-3, is as follows: KAGVTQTPRYLIKTRGQQVTLSCSPISGHRSVSWYQQTPGQGLQFLFEYFSETQRNKGNFPGRFSGRQFSNSRSEMNVSTLELGDSALYLCASSPDPRDLQDTQYFGPGTRLTVL.

The rearrangement uses TRBV9 and TRBJ1-5, with no clear D. The CDR3 contains 15 residues. CDR1 and CDR2 from the germline V gene are SGDLS and YYNGEE. V was trimmed by 4 bases and J by 6 bases, leaving 17 bases between them. DNA of the CDR3: TGTGCCAGCAGCCCTCGTGGGTTAAGTGGTCAGCCCCAGCATTTT. Residues: CASSPRGLSGQPQHF.

Concerning this clone itself: This same CDR3 is encoded by further DNA sequences in the sample. The chain joins TRBV6-5 to TRBJ1-1; D perhaps matches TRBD1 (5 bases). V lost 0 bases and J 5 bases, leaving 10 bases between the germline ends. The CDR3 loop spans 14 amino acids. The germline CDR1 and CDR2 sequences are MNHEY and SVGAGI. CDR3 sequence: CASSYSSGGTEAFF. The CDR3, as DNA: TGTGCCAGCAGTTACTCGAGCGGGGGGACTGAAGCTTTCTTT.

The chain recombines TRBV7-8 with TRBJ2-1, with 8 bases matching TRBD2. The V gene's germline CDR1 is SGHVS and CDR2 FQNEAQ. The CDR3 contains 12 residues. With 4 bases clipped from V and 10 bases from J, the junction kept 3 bases outside the gene matches. The CDR3 is CASSSRLAEQFF. The CDR3, as DNA: TGTGCCAGCAGCTCGCGACTAGCGGAGCAGTTCTTC. The whole variable domain, filled in from reference TRBV7-8 and TRBJ2-1, reads GAGVSQSPRYKVAKRGQDVALRCDPISGHVSLFWYQQALGQGPEFLTYFQNEAQLDKSGLPSDRFFAERPEGSVSTLKIQRTQQEDSAVYLCASSSRLAEQFFGPGTRLTVL.

J is TRBJ1-1 and V is TRBV19; no firm D call. CDR1 and CDR2 (germline): LNHDA, SQIVND (reference sequence). The CDR3 is 11 residues long. The V gene lost 4 bases and the J gene lost 4 bases, with 4 bases spanning the gap. CDR3 residues: CASSTATEAFF. CDR3 DNA: TGTGCCAGTAGTACTGCCACTGAAGCTTTCTTT.

V gene TRBV29-1 combines with J gene TRBJ2-1; 11 bases align to TRBD2. The CDR3 is 15 amino acids. Germline V gene lookup returns CDR1 SQVTM and CDR2 ANQGSEA. The junction had 7 bases not matched to a gene; V was cut back by 7 bases and J by 2 bases. The CDR3 spells CSAMGLAEAYNEQFF. The CDR3 bases are TGCAGCGCTATGGGACTAGCGGAGGCCTACAATGAGCAGTTCTTC.

The rearrangement links TRBV19 to TRBJ2-1, with 9 bases that match TRBD1. The trim removed 5 bases at V and 7 bases at J, leaving 9 bases unmatched. The CDR3 has 15 amino acids. Germline V gene sequence: CDR1 LNHDA, CDR2 SQIVND (reference sequence). The CDR3 is CASSEPGQGGNEQFF. CDR3 coding DNA: TGTGCCAGTAGTGAACCGGGACAGGGAGGTAATGAGCAGTTCTTC.

This clone was observed a single time. The chain combines TRBV7-6 with TRBJ1-1; D gene unclear. CDR1 is SGHVS, CDR2 FNYEAQ, per germline. Deletions cut 5 bases from V and 2 bases from J, with 12 bases between. The CDR3 sequence is 14 residues long. CDR3 DNA sequence: TGTGCCAGCAGCGGCGGGGAGGGAAACACTGAAGCTTTCTTT. Residues: CASSGGEGNTEAFF.

The rearrangement uses TRBV28 and TRBJ1-5; tentatively, D is TRBD1 (6 bases). CDR3 length: 16 residues. V was pared by 4 bases and J by 5 bases, with 18 bases between. CDR1 is MDHEN, CDR2 SYDVKM, per germline. CDR3 region: CASSSLQGRVDQPQHF. DNA for the CDR3: TGTGCCAGCAGTTCGCTACAGGGCAGGGTAGATCAGCCCCAGCATTTT.

The chain carries TRBV6-1 and TRBJ1-1; perhaps TRBD1 as D (5 bases). V was clipped by 3 bases and J by 4 bases, with 9 bases between them. The CDR3 runs 13 residues. From germline, CDR1 is MNHNS and CDR2 SASEGT. The CDR3 DNA follows: TGTGCCAGCAGTGATAACAGGATCACTGAAGCTTTCTTT. This gives the protein CASSDNRITEAFF.

A note on this clone: This sample includes further DNA sequences coding for the same CDR3. This chain connects TRBV11-2 to TRBJ2-5, with D uncertain. Germline CDR1 is SGHAT and CDR2 is FQNNGV. This CDR3 contains 12 residues. The ends were cut back, 2 bases at V and 2 bases at J, with 3 bases in the middle. The chain's CDR3 is CASSLRQETQYF. The CDR3 DNA follows: TGTGCCAGCAGCTTAAGGCAAGAGACCCAGTACTTC.

This clone was detected only a few times. This chain connects TRBV9 to TRBJ1-1, with a weak D call TRBD1 (5 bases). Trimming removed 4 bases at V and 3 bases at J, with 16 bases between. Germline assignment: CDR1 SGDLS and CDR2 YYNGEE. This CDR3 has 15 residues. The CDR3, as DNA: TGTGCCAGCAGCCCGCGGGGGGTTCAGGACACTGAAGCTTTCTTT. Its translation: CASSPRGVQDTEAFF.